This T cell receptor beta chain originates from a study of Ad26.COV2.S vaccination and SARS-CoV-2 variants. Study results and caveats: Measurement of non-spike TCR breadth gave similar results in vaccine and placebo recipients. Measures of TCR breadth and depth may have fallen short of total T cell responses. Vaccinees displayed broader spike-specific TCR repertoires than placebo recipients.

Of note for this clone: Its antigen is undetermined.

Assay: immunoSEQ multiplex PCR; the TCRdb copy retains only in-frame clones and omits some. Here the sample spans just over 350,000 clones, around 90% being singletons. The germline CDR1 and CDR2 sequences are SGDLS and YYNGEE. There are 17 residues in the CDR3. J was trimmed by 0 bases and V by 3 bases; bases with no gene match: 6. The rearrangement joins TRBV9 to TRBJ2-2, with 9 bases matching TRBD2. The sample here was peripheral blood, taken after recovery from COVID-19. This receptor was obtained from a human donor who had recovered from COVID-19. The DNA of the CDR3 is TGTGCCAGCAGCGATTCGCGGGGGGGATCGAACACCGGGGAGCTGTTTTTT. It is translated as CASSDSRGGSNTGELFF. Supplemented by reference TRBV9 and TRBJ2-2, the full variable domain reads DSGVTQTPKHLITATGQRVTLRCSPRSGDLSVYWYQQSLDQGLQFLIQYYNGEERAKGNILERFSAQQFPDLHSELNLSSLELGDSALYFCASSDSRGGSNTGELFFGEGSRLTVL.